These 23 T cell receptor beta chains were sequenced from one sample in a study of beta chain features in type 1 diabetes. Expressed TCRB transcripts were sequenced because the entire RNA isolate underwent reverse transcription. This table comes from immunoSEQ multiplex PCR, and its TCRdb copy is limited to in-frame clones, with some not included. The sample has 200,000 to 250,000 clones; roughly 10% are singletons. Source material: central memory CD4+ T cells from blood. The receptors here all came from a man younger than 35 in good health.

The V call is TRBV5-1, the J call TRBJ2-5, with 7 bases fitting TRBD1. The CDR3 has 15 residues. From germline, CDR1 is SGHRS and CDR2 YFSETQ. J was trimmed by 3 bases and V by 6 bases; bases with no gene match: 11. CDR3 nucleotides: TGCGCCAGCATCAAATCCGGGACAGATGAAGAGACCCAGTACTTC. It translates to CASIKSGTDEETQYF.

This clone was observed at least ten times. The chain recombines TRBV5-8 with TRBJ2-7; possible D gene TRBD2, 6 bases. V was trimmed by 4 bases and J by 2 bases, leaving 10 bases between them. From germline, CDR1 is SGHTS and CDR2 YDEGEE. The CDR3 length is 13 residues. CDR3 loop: CASSRRRAYEQYF. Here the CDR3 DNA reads TGTGCCAGCAGCCGCCGGAGGGCCTACGAGCAGTACTTC.

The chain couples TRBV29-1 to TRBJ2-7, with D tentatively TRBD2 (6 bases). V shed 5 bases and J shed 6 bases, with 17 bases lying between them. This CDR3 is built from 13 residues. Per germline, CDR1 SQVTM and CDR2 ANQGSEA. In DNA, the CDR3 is TGCAGCGTTTCCGTGGGAGGTTTAACCGAGCAGTACTTC. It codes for CSVSVGGLTEQYF.

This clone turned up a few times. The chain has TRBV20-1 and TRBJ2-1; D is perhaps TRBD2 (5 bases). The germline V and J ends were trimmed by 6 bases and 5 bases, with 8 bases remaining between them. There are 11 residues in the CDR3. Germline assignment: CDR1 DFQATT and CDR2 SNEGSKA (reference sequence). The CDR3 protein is CSARTDNEQFF. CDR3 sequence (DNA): TGCAGTGCGAGGACTGACAATGAGCAGTTCTTC.

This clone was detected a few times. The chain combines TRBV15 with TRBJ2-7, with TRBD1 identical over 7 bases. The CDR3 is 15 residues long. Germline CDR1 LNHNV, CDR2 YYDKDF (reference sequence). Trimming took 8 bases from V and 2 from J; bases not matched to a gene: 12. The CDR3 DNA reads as TGTGCCACCGGTAGGGGCGGCCAGGGGGCCTACGAGCAGTACTTC. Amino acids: CATGRGGQGAYEQYF.

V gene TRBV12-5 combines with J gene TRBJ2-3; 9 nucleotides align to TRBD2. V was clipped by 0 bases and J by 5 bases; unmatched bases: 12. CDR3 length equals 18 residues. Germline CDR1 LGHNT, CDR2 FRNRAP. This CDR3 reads CASGLVGAGGWRIDTQYF. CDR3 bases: TGTGCTAGTGGTTTGGTGGGAGCGGGAGGCTGGCGGATAGATACGCAGTATTTT. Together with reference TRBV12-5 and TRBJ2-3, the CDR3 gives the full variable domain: DARVTQTPRHKVTEMGQEVTMRCQPILGHNTVFWYRQTMMQGLELLAYFRNRAPLDDSGMPKDRFSAEMPDATLATLKIQPSEPRDSAVYFCASGLVGAGGWRIDTQYFGPGTRLTVL.

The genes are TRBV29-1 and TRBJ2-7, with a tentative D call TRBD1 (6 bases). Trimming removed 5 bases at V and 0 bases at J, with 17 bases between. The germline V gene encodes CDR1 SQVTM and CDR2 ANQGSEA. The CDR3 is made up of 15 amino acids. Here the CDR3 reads CSVLDTGLSSYEQYF. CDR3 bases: TGCAGCGTTCTCGATACAGGGCTTAGCTCCTACGAGCAGTACTTC.

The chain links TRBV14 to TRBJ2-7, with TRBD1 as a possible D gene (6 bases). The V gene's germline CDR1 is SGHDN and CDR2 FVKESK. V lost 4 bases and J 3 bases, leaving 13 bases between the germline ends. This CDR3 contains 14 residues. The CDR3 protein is CASSPLGQHYEQYF. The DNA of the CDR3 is TGTGCCAGCAGCCCGCTAGGACAGCACTACGAGCAGTACTTC. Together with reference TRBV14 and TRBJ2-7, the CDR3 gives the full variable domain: EAGVTQFPSHSVIEKGQTVTLRCDPISGHDNLYWYRRVMGKEIKFLLHFVKESKQDESGMPNNRFLAERTGGTYSTLKVQPAELEDSGVYFCASSPLGQHYEQYFGPGTRLTVT.

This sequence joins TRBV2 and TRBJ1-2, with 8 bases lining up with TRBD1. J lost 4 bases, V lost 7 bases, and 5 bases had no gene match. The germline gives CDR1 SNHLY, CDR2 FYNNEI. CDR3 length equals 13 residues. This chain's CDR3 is CASIRDRSYGYTF. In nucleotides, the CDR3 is TGTGCCAGCATTAGGGACAGGAGCTATGGCTACACCTTC.

The CDR3 here is CASSKGLAVYNEQFF. In DNA form, the CDR3 reads TGTGCCAGCAGTAAGGGACTAGCGGTTTACAATGAGCAGTTCTTC. V usage is TRBV6-1 and J usage is TRBJ2-1; the match to TRBD2 covers 11 bases. Germline values: CDR1 MNHNS, CDR2 SASEGT. V dropped 5 bases and J dropped 4; count of bases not matched to a gene: 4. The CDR3 sequence is 15 residues long.

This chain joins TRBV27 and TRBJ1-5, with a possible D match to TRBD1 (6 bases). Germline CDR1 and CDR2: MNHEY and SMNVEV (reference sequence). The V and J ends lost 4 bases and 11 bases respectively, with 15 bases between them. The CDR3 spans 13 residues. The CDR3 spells CASSSWDTRTQHF. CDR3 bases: TGTGCCAGCAGTTCCTGGGACACCCGAACCCAGCATTTT.

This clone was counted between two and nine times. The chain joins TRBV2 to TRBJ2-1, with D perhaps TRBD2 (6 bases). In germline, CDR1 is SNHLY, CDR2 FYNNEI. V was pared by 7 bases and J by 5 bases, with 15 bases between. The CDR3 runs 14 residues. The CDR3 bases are TGTGCCAGCAAGCCGGGACTCGTACACAATGAGCAGTTCTTC. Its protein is CASKPGLVHNEQFF.

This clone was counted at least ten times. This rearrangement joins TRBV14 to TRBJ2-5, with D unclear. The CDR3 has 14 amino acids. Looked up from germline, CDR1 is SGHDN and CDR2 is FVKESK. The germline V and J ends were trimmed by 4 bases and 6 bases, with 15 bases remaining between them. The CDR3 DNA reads TGTGCCAGCAGCCCCCCGGCAGCTCGTAAGACCCAGTACTTC. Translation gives CASSPPAARKTQYF.

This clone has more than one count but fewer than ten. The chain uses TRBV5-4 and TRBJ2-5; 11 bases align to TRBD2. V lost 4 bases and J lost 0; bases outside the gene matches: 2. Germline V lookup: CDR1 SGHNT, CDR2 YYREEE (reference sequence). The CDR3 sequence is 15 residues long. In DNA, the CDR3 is TGTGCCAGCAGCAGGGGACTAGCGGACCAAGAGACCCAGTACTTC. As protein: CASSRGLADQETQYF.

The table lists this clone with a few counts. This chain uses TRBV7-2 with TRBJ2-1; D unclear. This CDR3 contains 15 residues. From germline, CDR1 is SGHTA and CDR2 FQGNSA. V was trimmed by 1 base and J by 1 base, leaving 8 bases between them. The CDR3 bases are TGTGCCAGCAGCTTAGAAGGGCTTTCCTACAATGAGCAGTTCTTC. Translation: CASSLEGLSYNEQFF.

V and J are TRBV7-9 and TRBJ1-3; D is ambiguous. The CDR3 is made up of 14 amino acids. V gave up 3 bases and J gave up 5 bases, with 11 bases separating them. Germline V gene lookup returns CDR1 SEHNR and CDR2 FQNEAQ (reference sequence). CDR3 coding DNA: TGTGCCAGCAGCTTGCGGGAGACCCGAAACACCATATATTTT. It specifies CASSLRETRNTIYF.

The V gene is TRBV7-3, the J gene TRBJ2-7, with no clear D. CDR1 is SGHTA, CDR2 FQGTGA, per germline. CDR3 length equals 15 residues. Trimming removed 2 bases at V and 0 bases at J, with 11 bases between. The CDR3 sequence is CASSLESRNSYEQYF. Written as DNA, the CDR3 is TGTGCCAGCAGCTTAGAGTCGCGGAACTCCTACGAGCAGTACTTC.

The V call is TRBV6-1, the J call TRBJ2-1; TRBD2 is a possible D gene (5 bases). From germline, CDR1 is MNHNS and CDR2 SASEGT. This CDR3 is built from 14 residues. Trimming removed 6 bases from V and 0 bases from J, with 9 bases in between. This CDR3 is CASRLGSSYNEQFF. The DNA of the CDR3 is TGTGCCAGCAGGTTAGGGAGCTCCTACAATGAGCAGTTCTTC.

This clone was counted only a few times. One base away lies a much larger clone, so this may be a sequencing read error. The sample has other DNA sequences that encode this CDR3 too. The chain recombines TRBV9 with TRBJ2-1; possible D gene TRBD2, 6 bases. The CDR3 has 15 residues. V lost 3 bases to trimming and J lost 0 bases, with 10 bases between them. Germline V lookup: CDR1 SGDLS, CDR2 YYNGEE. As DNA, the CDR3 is TGTGCCAGCAGCGCGGACGGGAGCTCCTACAATGAGCAGTTCTTC. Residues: CASSADGSSYNEQFF.

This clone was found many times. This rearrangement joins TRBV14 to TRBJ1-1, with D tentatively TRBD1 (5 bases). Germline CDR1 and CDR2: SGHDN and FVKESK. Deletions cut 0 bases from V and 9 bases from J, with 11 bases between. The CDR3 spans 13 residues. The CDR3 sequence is CASSQDRGRKAFF. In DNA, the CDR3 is TGTGCCAGCAGCCAAGATAGGGGACGGAAAGCTTTCTTT.

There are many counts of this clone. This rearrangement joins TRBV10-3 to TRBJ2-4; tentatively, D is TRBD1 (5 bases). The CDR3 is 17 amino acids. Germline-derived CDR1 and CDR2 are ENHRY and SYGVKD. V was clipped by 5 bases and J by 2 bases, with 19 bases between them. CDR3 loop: CAISPLGAGNSKNIQYF. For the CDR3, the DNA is TGTGCCATCAGTCCCCTTGGGGCAGGGAATTCCAAAAACATTCAGTACTTC.

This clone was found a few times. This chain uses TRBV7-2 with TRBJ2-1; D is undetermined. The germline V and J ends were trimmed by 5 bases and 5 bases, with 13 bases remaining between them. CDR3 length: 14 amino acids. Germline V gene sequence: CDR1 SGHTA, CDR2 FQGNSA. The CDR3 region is CASSLRRIHNEQFF. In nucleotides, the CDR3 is TGTGCCAGCAGCCTACGACGGATTCACAATGAGCAGTTCTTC. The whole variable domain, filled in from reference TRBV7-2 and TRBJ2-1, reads GAGVSQSPSNKVTEKGKDVELRCDPISGHTALYWYRQSLGQGLEFLIYFQGNSAPDKSGLPSDRFSAERTGGSVSTLTIQRTQQEDSAVYLCASSLRRIHNEQFFGPGTRLTVL.

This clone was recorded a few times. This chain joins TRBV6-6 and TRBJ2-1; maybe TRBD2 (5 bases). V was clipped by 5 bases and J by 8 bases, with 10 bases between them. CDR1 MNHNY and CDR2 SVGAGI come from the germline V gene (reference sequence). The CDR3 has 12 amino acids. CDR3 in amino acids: CASSASTYEQFF. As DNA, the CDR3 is TGTGCCAGCAGTGCTAGCACCTATGAGCAGTTCTTC.